Below are 7 T cell receptor beta chains sequenced from a single sample in a study of technical replicates of blood from a few donors. Some clones are missing from TCRdb's copy, which holds only in-frame ones; the method was immunoSEQ multiplex PCR. Of some 66,000 clones listed, 95% to 98% were seen once; the top ten hold approximately 0.17%. Sequencing input: T cells isolated from PBMCs. The source of these receptors is a human donor in good health.

This chain links TRBV5-1 with TRBJ1-4; possible D gene TRBD1, 5 bases. The germline CDR1 and CDR2 sequences are SGHRS and YFSETQ. The CDR3 totals 15 residues. V lost 1 base and J 4 bases, leaving 11 bases between the germline ends. CDR3 region: CASSLQWGVNEKLFF. The CDR3 bases are TGCGCCAGCAGCTTGCAGTGGGGCGTTAATGAAAAACTGTTTTTT. Full variable domain (remainder filled in from reference TRBV5-1 and TRBJ1-4): KAGVTQTPRYLIKTRGQQVTLSCSPISGHRSVSWYQQTPGQGLQFLFEYFSETQRNKGNFPGRFSGRQFSNSRSEMNVSTLELGDSALYLCASSLQWGVNEKLFFGSGTQLSVL.

The J gene is TRBJ2-7, the V gene TRBV2, with no clear D. The CDR3 has 11 residues. Germline CDR1 is SNHLY and CDR2 is FYNNEI. The V gene lost 5 bases and the J gene lost 6 bases, with 8 bases spanning the gap. In nucleotides, the CDR3 is TGTGCCAGCAGTCTTGCTAGCGAGCAGTACTTC. Translating it yields CASSLASEQYF. The variable domain in full, completed from reference TRBV2 and TRBJ2-7, reads EPEVTQTPSHQVTQMGQEVILRCVPISNHLYFYWYRQILGQKVEFLVSFYNNEISEKSEIFDDQFSVERPDGSNFTLKIRSTKLEDSAMYFCASSLASEQYFGPGTRLTVT.

This chain's CDR3 is CASSFIREHSLHF. The CDR3 DNA follows: TGTGCCAGCAGCTTTATTCGGGAGCATTCCCTCCACTTT. The chain uses TRBV27 and TRBJ1-6; D is uncertain. The CDR3 is 13 amino acids. From germline, CDR1 is MNHEY and CDR2 SMNVEV (reference sequence). V gave up 6 bases and J gave up 14 bases, with 17 bases separating them.

V is TRBV25-1 and J is TRBJ2-1, with D possibly being TRBD2 (5 bases). The CDR3 totals 14 residues. Trimming cost V 1 base and J 10 bases, with 14 bases left between them. The germline V gene encodes CDR1 MGHDK and CDR2 SYGVNS. The CDR3 region is CASSELGSPSEQFF. DNA for the CDR3: TGTGCCAGCAGTGAATTGGGGAGCCCATCCGAGCAGTTCTTC. The variable domain in full, with the rest retrieved from reference TRBV25-1 and TRBJ2-1, is EADIYQTPRYLVIGTGKKITLECSQTMGHDKMYWYQQDPGMELHLIHYSYGVNSTEKGDLSSESTVSRIRTEHFPLTLESARPSHTSQYLCASSELGSPSEQFFGPGTRLTVL.

The chain joins TRBV28 to TRBJ2-5; TRBD1 agrees at 8 bases. This CDR3 is built from 16 residues. With V trimmed by 3 bases and J by 4 bases, 10 bases remained unmatched. Germline V CDR1 and CDR2: MDHEN, SYDVKM. This CDR3 is CASSFLRPGQGETQYF. In nucleotides, the CDR3 is TGTGCCAGCAGTTTCCTCAGGCCCGGACAGGGAGAGACCCAGTACTTC.

The V call is TRBV12-1, the J call TRBJ2-7; no check of the table's D call, TRBD2, against the DNA was made. TRBV12-1 is a recognized pseudogene. The CDR3 runs to 14 residues. CDR3 sequence reads: CASSLCGMPYEQYF. The CDR3 bases are TGTGCCAGCAGCTTATGCGGGATGCCATACGAGCAGTACTTC.

This clone was seen just once. This sequence joins TRBV6-1 and TRBJ1-3; D might be TRBD1 (5 bases). The CDR3 contains 15 residues. Looked up from germline, CDR1 is MNHNS and CDR2 is SASEGT. V dropped 3 bases and J dropped 1 base, with 10 bases sitting between them. The CDR3 DNA follows: TGTGCCAGCAGTGACAGGGTAGTATCTGGAAACACCATATATTTT. As protein: CASSDRVVSGNTIYF.